The 19 T cell receptor beta chains listed next were all sequenced from one sample in a study of blood T cell repertoires in COVID-19. Assay used: immunoSEQ multiplex PCR; TCRdb lists only in-frame clones, some missing. The table lists some 110,000 clones, about 89% of them singletons. The sequenced sample consisted of peripheral blood. These receptors were collected from a man between 35 and 55 years old with acute or convalescent COVID-19.

The gene calls are TRBV4-2 and TRBJ2-5; 7 nucleotides align to TRBD1. Germline CDR1 and CDR2: LGHNA and YNFKEQ. CDR3 size: 17 residues. J gave up 2 bases and V 0 bases, and 9 bases lay outside the gene matches. This CDR3 reads CASSQEGTAELQETQYF. The CDR3 DNA reads as TGTGCCAGCAGCCAAGAGGGGACAGCGGAATTACAAGAGACCCAGTACTTC.

This chain joins TRBV5-1 and TRBJ1-2; D is possibly TRBD1 (5 bases). Germline V gene lookup returns CDR1 SGHRS and CDR2 YFSETQ. The CDR3 has 14 amino acids. V lost 0 bases, J lost 3 bases, and 9 bases lay in between. The CDR3 spells CASSLGVGDYGYTF. In DNA, the CDR3 is TGCGCCAGCAGCTTGGGGGTAGGGGACTATGGCTACACCTTC.

The genes are TRBV4-2 and TRBJ1-4, with D possibly being TRBD1 (6 bases). The CDR3 covers 14 residues. From germline, CDR1 is LGHNA and CDR2 YNFKEQ. Trimming stripped 0 bases from V and 8 bases from J, with 10 bases between. The CDR3: CASSQDPQGEKLFF. The CDR3 DNA sequence: TGTGCCAGCAGCCAAGATCCTCAGGGGGAAAAACTGTTTTTT.

Only one count was recorded for this clone. The chain joins TRBV9 to TRBJ2-1; D not resolved. CDR3 length equals 15 residues. The V gene lost 4 bases and the J gene lost 0 bases, with 11 bases spanning the gap. Germline V lookup: CDR1 SGDLS, CDR2 YYNGEE. In nucleotides, the CDR3 is TGTGCCAGCAGCTCACGCCGTAGCTCCTACAATGAGCAGTTCTTC. Its protein product is CASSSRRSSYNEQFF.

The chain couples TRBV7-9 to TRBJ1-4; TRBD1 matches at 12 bases. This CDR3 has 14 residues. The V gene's germline CDR1 is SEHNR and CDR2 FQNEAQ (reference sequence). V lost 4 bases to trimming and J lost 13 bases; unmatched junction nucleotides: 7. The CDR3 nucleotides are TGTGCCAGCAGCTCCCCGGGACAGGGGGCCAGACTGTTTTTT. Its protein product is CASSSPGQGARLFF.

This clone was detected only once. This chain uses TRBV7-2 with TRBJ2-3; no clear D. The germline V gene encodes CDR1 SGHTA and CDR2 FQGNSA. CDR3 length equals 13 residues. V was pared by 0 bases and J by 6 bases, with 7 bases between. CDR3 in amino acids: CASSLAVGDTQYF. The DNA for the CDR3 is TGTGCCAGCAGCTTAGCCGTCGGGGATACGCAGTATTTT.

CDR3 coding DNA: TGTGCCAGCAGCTCCGGGACAGGGGGCCCCGGGGAGCTGTTTTTT. Its protein is CASSSGTGGPGELFF. The chain uses TRBV7-3 and TRBJ2-2; 12 bases align to TRBD1. This CDR3 is 15 amino acids long. The V segment lost 4 bases and the J segment 6 bases; nucleotides outside the gene matches: 3. The germline V gene has CDR1 SGHTA and CDR2 FQGTGA.

J is TRBJ1-6 and V is TRBV30; D is undetermined. The germline CDR1 and CDR2 sequences are GTSNPN and SVGIG (reference sequence). Trimming removed 2 bases at V and 0 bases at J, with 8 bases between. The CDR3 has 15 amino acids. The CDR3 nucleotides are TGTGCCTGGAGTTTTGGGAGCTCCTATAATTCACCCCTCCACTTT. It yields the protein CAWSFGSSYNSPLHF.

The CDR3 nucleotides are TGTGCCAGCAGTCCAGCCGGGACAGGGGGCGCTGGCTACACCTTC. Amino acid sequence: CASSPAGTGGAGYTF. This chain links TRBV28 with TRBJ1-2; TRBD1 agrees at 12 bases. The germline CDR1 and CDR2 sequences are MDHEN and SYDVKM. Unmatched junction bases numbered 8, after V lost 5 bases and J lost 7 bases. CDR3 length equals 15 residues.

This clone occurred once. The chain couples TRBV4-1 to TRBJ2-3; D uncertain. CDR3 length: 17 amino acids. Trimming removed 0 bases from V and 1 base from J, with 14 bases in between. Looked up from germline, CDR1 is MGHRA and CDR2 is YSYEKL. The CDR3 DNA follows: TGCGCCAGCAGCCAAGACTCCCAAACTTTTGGCACAGATACGCAGTATTTT. This sequence encodes CASSQDSQTFGTDTQYF.

V gene TRBV5-1 combines with J gene TRBJ1-1, with D perhaps matching TRBD1 (6 bases). CDR3 size: 14 residues. V lost 5 bases and J lost 6, with 17 bases in between. Germline V gene lookup returns CDR1 SGHRS and CDR2 YFSETQ. This CDR3 reads CASRAQGPVAEAFF. The CDR3 DNA sequence: TGCGCCAGCAGAGCGCAGGGGCCGGTCGCTGAAGCTTTCTTT. Combining the CDR3 with reference TRBV5-1 and TRBJ1-1 gives the whole variable domain KAGVTQTPRYLIKTRGQQVTLSCSPISGHRSVSWYQQTPGQGLQFLFEYFSETQRNKGNFPGRFSGRQFSNSRSEMNVSTLELGDSALYLCASRAQGPVAEAFFGQGTRLTVV.

This clone was seen only a few times. The rearrangement links TRBV10-3 to TRBJ1-5; 7 bases align to TRBD1. Germline loops: CDR1 ENHRY, CDR2 SYGVKD. Losses at the gene ends were 3 bases for V and 0 bases for J; bases not matched to a gene: 2. This CDR3 has 15 residues. The CDR3, as DNA: TGTGCCATCAGTGAAGGGACAGATAGCAATCAGCCCCAGCATTTT. Amino acid sequence: CAISEGTDSNQPQHF.

V gene TRBV24-1 combines with J gene TRBJ1-6; weak D call: TRBD1 (6 bases). This CDR3 spans 14 amino acids. V was shortened by 5 bases and J by 4 bases, with 8 bases between the two germline ends. The V gene's germline CDR1 is KGHDR and CDR2 SFDVKD. CDR3 DNA: TGTGCCACCAGTGCGGACAGTTATAATTCACCCCTCCACTTT. It yields the protein CATSADSYNSPLHF.

The chain combines TRBV7-9 with TRBJ2-5; possibly TRBD2 for D (5 bases). CDR3 size: 15 residues. Trimming stripped 5 bases from V and 4 bases from J, with 17 bases between. Germline CDR1 SEHNR, CDR2 FQNEAQ (reference sequence). The CDR3 nucleotides are TGTGCCAGCAGCGCTATGGGAGAGGCGAGAGAGACCCAGTACTTC. Its translation is CASSAMGEARETQYF.

The CDR3 nucleotides are TGTGCCAGCAGCGCTGGCCGGGACAGGGGTTATTCACCCCTCCACTTT. Encoded protein: CASSAGRDRGYSPLHF. The V call is TRBV11-2, the J call TRBJ1-6; 10 bases map to TRBD1. Germline assignment: CDR1 SGHAT and CDR2 FQNNGV. With 5 bases clipped from V and 8 bases from J, the junction kept 9 bases outside the gene matches. CDR3 length: 16 residues.

This clone was seen only once. The V gene is TRBV5-6, the J gene TRBJ2-7; TRBD1 is a possible D gene (5 bases). The CDR3 runs 15 residues. Looked up from germline, CDR1 is SGHDT and CDR2 is YYEEEE. Trimming left V 2 bases short and J 0 bases short, with 12 bases between. DNA for the CDR3: TGTGCCAGCAGCTTCCGGTGGGGCAGCTCCTACGAGCAGTACTTC. Translating it yields CASSFRWGSSYEQYF.

This chain links TRBV5-1 with TRBJ2-2; D uncertain. Trimming left V 4 bases short and J 3 bases short, with 4 bases between. The CDR3 sequence is 12 residues long. CDR1 is SGHRS, CDR2 YFSETQ, per germline. The CDR3 reads CASSRDTGELFF. The DNA for the CDR3 is TGCGCCAGCAGCCGGGACACCGGGGAGCTGTTTTTT.

This clone was picked up many times. V usage is TRBV12-3 or TRBV12-4 and J usage is TRBJ2-1, with D possibly TRBD2 on 5 matching bases. The CDR3 consists of 13 residues. Deletions cut 2 bases from V and 9 bases from J, with 11 bases between. For the CDR3, the DNA is TGTGCCAGCAGTTTAAGCTTTGGAGGTGAGCAGTTCTTC. It is translated as CASSLSFGGEQFF.

This chain uses TRBV5-4 with TRBJ1-2, with D possibly being TRBD1 (6 bases). The V and J ends lost 4 bases and 3 bases respectively, with 10 bases between them. This CDR3 spans 13 amino acids. Germline CDR1 and CDR2: SGHNT and YYREEE (reference sequence). CDR3 nucleotides: TGTGCCAGCAGCGACAGGAGCCACTATGGCTACACCTTC. Translation gives CASSDRSHYGYTF.